The 14 T cell receptor beta chains below were found in one sample sequenced in a study of blood T cell repertoires in COVID-19. Method: immunoSEQ multiplex PCR; TCRdb's copy keeps in-frame clones and lacks some. The table lists roughly 300,000 clones, approximately 84% of them singletons. Sequencing was done on a sample of PBMCs or T cells enriched from blood (not recorded which). Receptor source: a woman between 18 and 30 years old who had recovered from COVID-19.

The chain links TRBV9 to TRBJ2-4; D remains unclear. V gave up 0 bases and J gave up 0 bases, with 4 bases separating them. This CDR3 comprises 14 residues. Germline CDR1 SGDLS, CDR2 YYNGEE. The CDR3 DNA reads as TGTGCCAGCAGCGTAGACGGAGCCAAAAACATTCAGTACTTC. It codes for CASSVDGAKNIQYF.

This chain links TRBV18 with TRBJ2-3; TRBD2 aligns across 7 bases. The CDR3 runs to 15 residues. V lost 3 bases and J lost 3; bases outside the gene matches: 6. CDR1 and CDR2 from the germline V gene are KGHSH and LQKENI. The CDR3 DNA reads TGTGCCAGCTCACCGCGGGGGTTGGAGACAGATACGCAGTATTTT. Translating it yields CASSPRGLETDTQYF.

V is TRBV19 and J is TRBJ2-1; 12 bases are shared with TRBD2. The V gene's germline CDR1 is LNHDA and CDR2 SQIVND (reference sequence). There are 14 residues in the CDR3. With V trimmed by 6 bases and J by 5 bases, 2 bases remained unmatched. The CDR3 sequence is CASSLAGGHNEQFF. The CDR3 DNA reads TGTGCCAGTAGCCTAGCGGGGGGGCACAATGAGCAGTTCTTC.

The chain is built from TRBV28 and TRBJ1-1; TRBD1 matches at 7 bases. Germline trimming cut 9 bases from V and 5 bases from J; bases unmatched to any gene: 15. The germline gives CDR1 MDHEN, CDR2 SYDVKM. The CDR3 is 15 amino acids. In nucleotides, the CDR3 is TGTGCCAGTCGTTCGGATCACAGGGGCAATACTGAAGCTTTCTTT. Amino acid sequence: CASRSDHRGNTEAFF.

In DNA, the CDR3 is TGTGCCAGCAGCCCGAACGGAGGATTCCAAGAGACCCAGTACTTC. Amino acids: CASSPNGGFQETQYF. The chain is built from TRBV7-3 and TRBJ2-5, with TRBD2 as a possible D gene (5 bases). Trimming removed 5 bases from V and 1 base from J, with 14 bases in between. The CDR3 sequence is 15 residues long. Germline CDR1 reads SGHTA; CDR2 reads FQGTGA. Supplemented by reference TRBV7-3 and TRBJ2-5, the full variable domain reads GAGVSQTPSNKVTEKGKYVELRCDPISGHTALYWYRQSLGQGPEFLIYFQGTGAADDSGLPNDRFFAVRPEGSVSTLKIQRTERGDSAVYLCASSPNGGFQETQYFGPGTRLLVL.

This clone has just one count. The CDR3 protein is CSVETGERKAEAFF. Written as DNA, the CDR3 is TGCAGCGTTGAAACAGGGGAACGAAAGGCTGAAGCTTTCTTT. The chain uses TRBV29-1 and TRBJ1-1; 7 bases fit TRBD1. The CDR3 consists of 14 residues. Germline V gene lookup returns CDR1 SQVTM and CDR2 ANQGSEA. The J segment lost 6 bases and the V segment lost 2 bases, leaving 9 bases of the junction unmatched. The entire variable domain, with the rest obtained from reference TRBV29-1 and TRBJ1-1, is as follows: SAVISQKPSRDICQRGTSLTIQCQVDSQVTMMFWYRQQPGQSLTLIATANQGSEATYESGFVIDKFPISRPNLTFSTLTVSNMSPEDSSIYLCSVETGERKAEAFFGQGTRLTVV.

V and J are TRBV6-5 and TRBJ1-3, with D tentatively TRBD1 (5 bases). Per germline, CDR1 MNHEY and CDR2 SVGAGI. This CDR3 contains 15 residues. V lost 4 bases and J 5 bases, leaving 15 bases between the germline ends. The CDR3 DNA follows: TGTGCCAGCAGTTCTTCAGCGGGGACTCGAAACACCATATATTTT. This codes for CASSSSAGTRNTIYF.

This chain uses TRBV27 with TRBJ2-3; D remains ambiguous. CDR3 length: 14 amino acids. CDR1 and CDR2 (germline): MNHEY, SMNVEV (reference sequence). V was cut by 5 bases and J by 0 bases, with 9 bases left in between. The CDR3 sequence is CASSAETSTDTQYF. CDR3 DNA: TGTGCCAGCAGTGCCGAAACTAGCACAGATACGCAGTATTTT.

This chain joins TRBV6-1 and TRBJ1-2; D not certain. Germline CDR1 is MNHNS and CDR2 is SASEGT. This CDR3 contains 15 residues. V lost 2 bases to trimming and J lost 4 bases, with 14 bases between them. In DNA, the CDR3 is TGTGCCAGCAGTGAATGGGTGGGTGCGGGCTATGGCTACACCTTC. Translated, it gives CASSEWVGAGYGYTF.

The chain recombines TRBV5-1 with TRBJ1-1; weak D call: TRBD1 (6 bases). The CDR3 is 18 amino acids. Germline CDR1 SGHRS, CDR2 YFSETQ. Trimming took 2 bases from V and 1 from J, leaving 21 bases between them. In DNA form, the CDR3 reads TGCGCCAGCAGCTTAAGACCCGGGACATCCTTAACGAACACTGAAGCTTTCTTT. Translating gives CASSLRPGTSLTNTEAFF. Variable domain in full (rest from reference TRBV5-1 and TRBJ1-1): KAGVTQTPRYLIKTRGQQVTLSCSPISGHRSVSWYQQTPGQGLQFLFEYFSETQRNKGNFPGRFSGRQFSNSRSEMNVSTLELGDSALYLCASSLRPGTSLTNTEAFFGQGTRLTVV.

This rearrangement joins TRBV4-2 to TRBJ2-1, with TRBD2 matching 7 bases. The CDR3 extends over 16 amino acids. From germline, CDR1 is LGHNA and CDR2 YNFKEQ. J was trimmed by 3 bases and V by 0 bases; bases with no gene match: 5. The CDR3 reads CASSQELAELYNEQFF. Here the CDR3 DNA reads TGTGCCAGCAGCCAAGAGCTAGCGGAACTCTACAATGAGCAGTTCTTC.

This chain joins TRBV24-1 and TRBJ2-1; TRBD2 matches at 11 bases. The J segment lost 9 bases and the V segment lost 7 bases, leaving 10 bases of the junction unmatched. The CDR3 loop spans 15 amino acids. Germline loops: CDR1 KGHDR, CDR2 SFDVKD. The CDR3 DNA is TGTGCCACCAGGGGTACCGGGACTAGCGGTAGTGAGCAGTTCTTC. Translated: CATRGTGTSGSEQFF.

Worth noting for this clone: Other DNA sequences in the sample encode the same CDR3. The V gene is TRBV19, the J gene TRBJ1-5; 9 nucleotides line up with TRBD1. The V gene end was trimmed by 8 bases and the J gene end by 1 base; junction bases not matched to a gene: 3. The V gene's germline CDR1 is LNHDA and CDR2 SQIVND (reference sequence). The CDR3 consists of 14 residues. DNA for the CDR3: TGTGCCAGTGGGACAGGGTTAAGCAATCAGCCCCAGCATTTT. Its translation: CASGTGLSNQPQHF.

This chain connects TRBV7-8 to TRBJ1-5; the D gene is possibly TRBD1 (6 bases). There are 14 residues in the CDR3. Germline CDR1 and CDR2: SGHVS and FQNEAQ. The V end lost 7 bases, the J end lost 3 bases, and 13 bases lay between the germline ends. CDR3 bases: TGTGCCAGCACTAGGGGGGGATTCAATCAGCCCCAGCATTTT. Its translation: CASTRGGFNQPQHF.